Below, 26 T cell receptor beta chains from the same sample are listed, as sequenced in a study of high-grade serous ovarian cancer treatment subgroups. The tumor samples were collected prior to definitive surgery or chemotherapy. This table comes from immunoSEQ multiplex PCR, and its TCRdb copy is limited to in-frame clones, with some not included. The sample comprises under 30,000 clones, approximately 79% of which are singletons, and 2.1% rests with the top ten. The specimen was tumor tissue. The receptor source for this set is a human donor with high-grade serous ovarian cancer.

The chain combines TRBV7-9 with TRBJ2-7; TRBD2 is a possible D gene (5 bases). Per germline, CDR1 SEHNR and CDR2 FQNEAQ (reference sequence). The ends were cut back, 4 bases at V and 6 bases at J, with 16 bases in the middle. This CDR3 is built from 14 residues. The CDR3 coding sequence is TGTGCCAGCAGCTCCTTGATTGGGGAGATCGAGCAGTACTTC. Residues: CASSSLIGEIEQYF. Drawing the rest from reference TRBV7-9 and TRBJ2-7, the complete variable domain is DTGVSQNPRHKITKRGQNVTFRCDPISEHNRLYWYRQTLGQGPEFLTYFQNEAQLEKSRLLSDRFSAERPKGSFSTLEIQRTEQGDSAMYLCASSSLIGEIEQYFGPGTRLTVT.

This chain uses TRBV30 with TRBJ2-4, with 7 bases lining up with TRBD1. This CDR3 contains 14 residues. V was clipped by 8 bases and J by 4 bases; unmatched bases: 11. The germline gives CDR1 GTSNPN, CDR2 SVGIG (reference sequence). The chain's CDR3 is CAANRDSRKNIQYF. As DNA, the CDR3 is TGTGCCGCTAACCGGGACAGCAGAAAAAACATTCAGTACTTC.

CDR3 in DNA: TGCGCCAGCAGCCTGACTAGCGGGAGCGCAGATACGCAGTATTTT. Protein sequence: CASSLTSGSADTQYF. The V call is TRBV5-1, the J call TRBJ2-3; 12 bases match TRBD2. Germline V gene lookup returns CDR1 SGHRS and CDR2 YFSETQ. The CDR3 spans 15 residues. V was clipped by 4 bases and J by 4 bases; unmatched bases: 4.

This rearrangement joins TRBV6-4 to TRBJ1-1, with 7 nucleotides matching TRBD1. Germline CDR1 MRHNA, CDR2 SNTAGT. The V gene end was trimmed by 3 bases and the J gene end by 2 bases; junction bases not matched to a gene: 6. CDR3 length: 15 residues. CDR3 sequence reads: CASSEGDRLNTEAFF. The DNA for the CDR3 is TGTGCCAGCAGTGAAGGGGACAGACTAAACACTGAAGCTTTCTTT.

V is TRBV7-2 and J is TRBJ2-1; TRBD2 matches at 10 bases. After removal of 3 bases from V and 2 bases from J, the junction contained 7 bases not matched to a gene. CDR3 length: 17 residues. CDR1 is SGHTA, CDR2 FQGNSA, per germline. CDR3 protein: CASSLWSGTSAYNEQFF. In DNA form, the CDR3 reads TGTGCCAGCAGCTTGTGGTCCGGGACTAGCGCCTACAATGAGCAGTTCTTC.

The chain employs TRBV18 and TRBJ2-5; tentatively, D is TRBD2 (5 bases). This CDR3 has 13 residues. Germline-derived CDR1 and CDR2 are KGHSH and LQKENI. Between the trimmed V and J ends, which lost 2 bases and 2 bases, there was a span of 6 bases. CDR3 nucleotides: TGTGCCAGCTCACCATCGGGACAAGAGACCCAGTACTTC. Its protein product is CASSPSGQETQYF.

The rearrangement joins TRBV7-9 to TRBJ2-3, with a tentative D call TRBD2 (5 bases). Per germline, CDR1 SEHNR and CDR2 FQNEAQ (reference sequence). Trimming took 5 bases from V and 2 from J, leaving 11 bases between them. This CDR3 spans 14 amino acids. The DNA for the CDR3 is TGTGCCAGCAGCAAAGCGGACCTCACAGATACGCAGTATTTT. As protein: CASSKADLTDTQYF.

This chain joins TRBV28 and TRBJ2-7, with 7 bases that match TRBD1. The junction had 5 bases not matched to a gene; V was cut back by 5 bases and J by 1 base. This CDR3 has 14 residues. CDR1 is MDHEN and CDR2 is SYDVKM in the germline V gene. The CDR3: CASSPTGWSYEQYF. Written as DNA, the CDR3 is TGTGCCAGCAGTCCGACAGGGTGGTCCTACGAGCAGTACTTC.

This chain uses TRBV25-1 with TRBJ2-2, with D possibly being TRBD2 (6 bases). V lost 2 bases, J lost 5 bases, and 12 bases lay in between. Germline-derived CDR1 and CDR2 are MGHDK and SYGVNS. This CDR3 has 15 residues. Written as DNA, the CDR3 is TGTGCCAGCAGTGAAACGACTAGACGGACCGGGGAGCTGTTTTTT. Translating gives CASSETTRRTGELFF.

This chain joins TRBV7-2 and TRBJ2-7; 10 bases align to TRBD2. There are 16 residues in the CDR3. V shed 1 base and J 6 bases; nucleotides not matched to a gene: 9. The germline V gene encodes CDR1 SGHTA and CDR2 FQGNSA. CDR3 sequence (DNA): TGTGCCAGCAGCTTAGTGGAGTCTAGCGGGAGATCCGAGCAGTACTTC. Translated, it gives CASSLVESSGRSEQYF.

This rearrangement joins TRBV10-1 to TRBJ2-5; 8 bases line up with TRBD1. The length of the CDR3 is 14 residues. Germline lookup yields CDR1 WNHNN and CDR2 SYGVQD (reference sequence). V was pared by 5 bases and J by 2 bases, with 4 bases of the junction left unmatched. The CDR3 region is CASSTGGTQETQYF. CDR3 DNA: TGCGCCAGCAGTACAGGGGGGACGCAAGAGACCCAGTACTTC.

This clone was recorded once. The J gene is TRBJ2-3, the V gene TRBV13; D not certain. Between the trimmed V and J ends, which lost 5 bases and 4 bases, there was a span of 25 bases. Germline lookup yields CDR1 PRHDT and CDR2 FYEKMQ (reference sequence). This CDR3 comprises 18 residues. Here the CDR3 DNA reads TGTGCCAGCAGCCTACTCGAAAAAGAACACGCGAAGGCAGATACGCAGTATTTT. Translated: CASSLLEKEHAKADTQYF. Filled out from reference TRBV13 and TRBJ2-3, the complete variable domain reads AAGVIQSPRHLIKEKRETATLKCYPIPRHDTVYWYQQGPGQDPQFLISFYEKMQSDKGSIPDRFSAQQFSDYHSELNMSSLELGDSALYFCASSLLEKEHAKADTQYFGPGTRLTVL.

The J gene is TRBJ2-3, the V gene TRBV5-4; no reliable D call. The CDR3 runs to 15 residues. The V end lost 2 bases, the J end lost 6 bases, and 16 bases lay between the germline ends. CDR1 SGHNT and CDR2 YYREEE come from the germline V gene (reference sequence). The CDR3 bases are TGTGCCAGCAGCTTACCGGGCCCTAGTACGGATACGCAGTATTTT. It yields the protein CASSLPGPSTDTQYF.

V gene TRBV9 combines with J gene TRBJ2-5; 7 nucleotides agree with TRBD2. V lost 4 bases, J lost 5 bases, and 8 bases stayed unmatched. From germline, CDR1 is SGDLS and CDR2 YYNGEE. The CDR3 contains 14 residues. This CDR3 is CASSLRREPETQYF. CDR3 bases: TGTGCCAGCAGCCTCCGGCGGGAGCCCGAGACCCAGTACTTC.

The chain employs TRBV28 and TRBJ2-7; D might be TRBD1 (5 bases). This CDR3 comprises 14 residues. The V end lost 4 bases, the J end lost 3 bases, and 13 bases lay between the germline ends. Germline V gives CDR1 MDHEN, CDR2 SYDVKM. CDR3 sequence: CASSSSEQGYEQYF. The CDR3 nucleotides are TGTGCCAGCAGTTCCTCCGAGCAGGGCTACGAGCAGTACTTC. Using reference TRBV28 and TRBJ2-7 for the parts outside the CDR3, the full variable domain is DVKVTQSSRYLVKRTGEKVFLECVQDMDHENMFWYRQDPGLGLRLIYFSYDVKMKEKGDIPEGYSVSREKKERFSLILESASTNQTSMYLCASSSSEQGYEQYFGPGTRLTVT.

The rearrangement links TRBV7-8 to TRBJ1-5; 12 nucleotides line up with TRBD1. V dropped 5 bases and J dropped 5; count of bases not matched to a gene: 16. CDR1 is SGHVS and CDR2 is FQNEAQ in the germline V gene. The CDR3 covers 19 residues. This CDR3 reads CASSDSGTGGLLGHQPQHF. Here the CDR3 DNA reads TGTGCCAGCAGCGACTCCGGGACAGGGGGCTTATTGGGTCATCAGCCCCAGCATTTT.

This chain connects TRBV12-5 to TRBJ1-2; TRBD1 matches 8 bases. V lost 1 base, J lost 14 bases, and 6 bases stayed unmatched. The length of the CDR3 is 12 residues. Germline CDR1 is LGHNT and CDR2 is FRNRAP. CDR3 protein: CASGLGTGGITF. As DNA, the CDR3 is TGTGCTAGTGGTTTGGGCACAGGGGGGATTACCTTC.

This clone turned up a few times. V usage is TRBV28 and J usage is TRBJ1-1, with D possibly matching TRBD1 (5 bases). Germline V lookup: CDR1 MDHEN, CDR2 SYDVKM. Trimming took 5 bases from V and 1 from J, leaving 11 bases between them. This CDR3 region has 14 residues. CDR3 residues: CASSPRRGNTEAFF. The CDR3 DNA reads as TGTGCCAGCAGTCCACGGAGGGGGAACACTGAAGCTTTCTTT. The full variable domain, its missing parts supplied by reference TRBV28 and TRBJ1-1, is DVKVTQSSRYLVKRTGEKVFLECVQDMDHENMFWYRQDPGLGLRLIYFSYDVKMKEKGDIPEGYSVSREKKERFSLILESASTNQTSMYLCASSPRRGNTEAFFGQGTRLTVV.

The chain uses TRBV5-1 and TRBJ2-7; D gene unclear. Looked up from germline, CDR1 is SGHRS and CDR2 is YFSETQ. The CDR3 length is 13 residues. Trimming took off 5 bases at V and 3 bases at J, with 12 bases between the two ends. CDR3 sequence reads: CASRLISNYEQYF. As DNA, the CDR3 is TGCGCCAGCAGATTGATCAGTAACTACGAGCAGTACTTC.

This chain links TRBV19 with TRBJ1-2; 12 positions agree with TRBD1. Losses at the gene ends were 4 bases for V and 3 bases for J; bases not matched to a gene: 12. The CDR3 totals 18 residues. Germline V gives CDR1 LNHDA, CDR2 SQIVND (reference sequence). The chain's CDR3 is CASSTLRGQGALDYGYTF. The CDR3, as DNA: TGTGCCAGTAGTACCCTCCGGGGACAGGGGGCGCTTGACTATGGCTACACCTTC.

The chain couples TRBV19 to TRBJ1-1; no clear D gene. The germline CDR1 and CDR2 sequences are LNHDA and SQIVND (reference sequence). The CDR3 covers 11 residues. V lost 3 bases and J 11 bases, leaving 10 bases between the germline ends. For the CDR3, the DNA is TGTGCCAGTAGTATCTCAACTCGGGCTTTCTTT. Translated, it gives CASSISTRAFF.

The CDR3 is CASSDLKRRAKGYTF. CDR3 sequence (DNA): TGTGCCAGCAGTGATCTCAAGCGCAGGGCGAAGGGCTACACCTTC. This chain joins TRBV6-1 and TRBJ1-2; D perhaps matches TRBD1 (5 bases). Trimming shortened V by 3 bases and J by 8 bases, and 19 bases separated the two germline ends. There are 15 residues in the CDR3. From germline, CDR1 is MNHNS and CDR2 SASEGT.

The V call is TRBV27, the J call TRBJ2-6, with D tentatively TRBD1 (6 bases). The ends were cut back, 7 bases at V and 0 bases at J, with 10 bases in the middle. Germline values: CDR1 MNHEY, CDR2 SMNVEV (reference sequence). The CDR3 is made up of 15 amino acids. CDR3 amino acids: CASKGVGSGANVLTF. CDR3 nucleotide sequence: TGTGCCAGCAAGGGGGTCGGCTCTGGGGCCAACGTCCTGACTTTC.

The rearrangement uses TRBV11-2 and TRBJ2-1; 9 bases are shared with TRBD2. The germline V gene has CDR1 SGHAT and CDR2 FQNNGV. The CDR3 runs 14 residues. V lost 1 base, J lost 8 bases, and 3 bases stayed unmatched. The CDR3: CASSLGVAGDEQFF. In nucleotides, the CDR3 is TGTGCCAGCAGCTTAGGCGTAGCGGGAGATGAGCAGTTCTTC.

The CDR3 region is CASSLGGAGVGYEQYF. The CDR3, as DNA: TGCGCCAGCAGCTTGGGAGGTGCGGGAGTCGGTTACGAGCAGTACTTC. V usage is TRBV5-1 and J usage is TRBJ2-7, with TRBD2 matching 7 bases. Per germline, CDR1 SGHRS and CDR2 YFSETQ. V lost 0 bases to trimming and J lost 4 bases; unmatched junction nucleotides: 10. CDR3 size: 16 residues.

V usage is TRBV7-6 and J usage is TRBJ1-2; D might be TRBD1 (6 bases). V gave up 5 bases and J gave up 8 bases, with 18 bases separating them. The CDR3 spans 14 residues. Germline CDR1 reads SGHVS; CDR2 reads FNYEAQ. CDR3: CASSPSDSRAGYTF. In nucleotides, the CDR3 is TGTGCCAGCAGCCCCTCGGACAGTCGCGCGGGCTACACCTTC.